This TCR beta chain originates from a study of memory CD4+ T cells and cytomegalovirus serostatus. Study summary: Donors were healthy Belgian adults, 9 CMV seropositive and under 30 seronegative.

With respect to this clone: What it binds is unknown.

Study-level results: CD4+ memory repertoires contained about two fifths of the roughly 160 reported CMV TCRbeta sequences. The CMV-associated TCR signature appears largely within the CD4+ memory repertoire. Median bootstrapped AUC for CMV status was approximately 0.96 originally, less than 0.92 US-trained.

The sort gate was single viable CD3+CD4+CD8-CD45RO+ cells for memory CD4+ T cells. Sequenced by immunoSEQ multiplex PCR; TCRdb stores in-frame clones only, minus some. The table has some 54,000 clones, 60% to 85% seen once. The specimen sequenced was memory CD4+ T cells from blood. This sequence originates from an adult in good health and CMV-seropositive.

The CDR3 DNA is TGTGCCAGCACATTTGATGGAAACACCATATATTTT. This encodes CASTFDGNTIYF. This chain connects TRBV6-6 to TRBJ1-3; no clear D. Germline V gene data show CDR1 as MNHNY and CDR2 as SVGAGI (reference sequence). Trimming removed 7 bases at V and 3 bases at J, with 7 bases between. The CDR3 is 12 residues long.